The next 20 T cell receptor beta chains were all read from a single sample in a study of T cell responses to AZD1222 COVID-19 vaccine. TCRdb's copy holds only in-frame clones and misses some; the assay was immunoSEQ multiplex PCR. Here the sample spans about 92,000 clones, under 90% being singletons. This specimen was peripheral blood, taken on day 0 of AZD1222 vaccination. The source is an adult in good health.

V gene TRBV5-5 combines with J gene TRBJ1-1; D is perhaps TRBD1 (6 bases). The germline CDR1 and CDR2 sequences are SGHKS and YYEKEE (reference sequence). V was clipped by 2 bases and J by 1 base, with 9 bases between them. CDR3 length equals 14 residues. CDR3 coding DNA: TGTGCCAGCAGCTTAGGGACACGGAACACTGAAGCTTTCTTT. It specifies CASSLGTRNTEAFF.

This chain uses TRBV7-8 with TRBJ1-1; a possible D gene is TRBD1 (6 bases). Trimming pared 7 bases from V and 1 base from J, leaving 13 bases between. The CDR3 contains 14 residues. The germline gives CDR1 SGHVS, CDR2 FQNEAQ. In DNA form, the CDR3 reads TGTGCCAGCAACAAACAGGGACGGAACACTGAAGCTTTCTTT. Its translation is CASNKQGRNTEAFF.

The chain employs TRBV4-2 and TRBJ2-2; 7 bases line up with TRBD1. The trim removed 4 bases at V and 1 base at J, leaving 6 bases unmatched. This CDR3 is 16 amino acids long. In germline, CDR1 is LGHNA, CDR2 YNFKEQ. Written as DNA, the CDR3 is TGTGCCAGCAGCCGGACCGGGACAGAGAACACCGGGGAGCTGTTTTTT. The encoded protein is CASSRTGTENTGELFF.

CDR3 sequence: CASSLLGRGAFF. The DNA of the CDR3 is TGTGCCAGCAGTTTGTTAGGCAGGGGAGCTTTCTTT. The chain employs TRBV12-3 or TRBV12-4 and TRBJ1-1; D possibly corresponds to TRBD1 (6 bases). The CDR3 extends over 12 amino acids. V was pared by 3 bases and J by 10 bases, with 12 bases between.

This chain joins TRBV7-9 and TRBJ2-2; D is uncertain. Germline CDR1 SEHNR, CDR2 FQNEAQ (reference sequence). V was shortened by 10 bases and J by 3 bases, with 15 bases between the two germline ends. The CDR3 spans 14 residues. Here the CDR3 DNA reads TGTGCCACCACTTGGGGAAGCGACACCGGGGAGCTGTTTTTT. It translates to CATTWGSDTGELFF.

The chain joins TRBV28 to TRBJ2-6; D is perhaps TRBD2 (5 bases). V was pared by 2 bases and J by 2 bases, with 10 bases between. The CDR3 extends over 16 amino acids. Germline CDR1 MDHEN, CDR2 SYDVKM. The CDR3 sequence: CASSLASQPGANVLTF. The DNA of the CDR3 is TGTGCCAGCAGTTTAGCTAGCCAACCTGGGGCCAACGTCCTGACTTTC.

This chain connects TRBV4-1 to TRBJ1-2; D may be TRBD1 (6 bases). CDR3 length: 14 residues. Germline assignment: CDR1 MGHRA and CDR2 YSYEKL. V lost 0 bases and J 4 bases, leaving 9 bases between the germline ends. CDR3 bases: TGCGCCAGCAGCCAAGATCGAGGGGGCTATGGCTACACCTTC. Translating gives CASSQDRGGYGYTF.

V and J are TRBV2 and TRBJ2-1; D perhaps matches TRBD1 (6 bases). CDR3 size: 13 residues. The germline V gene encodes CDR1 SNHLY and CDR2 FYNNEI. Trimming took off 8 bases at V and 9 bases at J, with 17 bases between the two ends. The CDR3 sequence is CASLLNRAGEQFF. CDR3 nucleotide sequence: TGTGCCAGCCTACTGAACAGGGCGGGTGAGCAGTTCTTC.

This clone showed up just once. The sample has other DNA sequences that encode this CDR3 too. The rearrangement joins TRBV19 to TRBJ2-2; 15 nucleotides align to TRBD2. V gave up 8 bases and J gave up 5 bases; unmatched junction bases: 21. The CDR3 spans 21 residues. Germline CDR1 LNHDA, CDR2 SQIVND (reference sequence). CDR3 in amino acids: CASFGLAGGPADRGGTGELFF. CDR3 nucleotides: TGTGCCAGTTTCGGACTAGCGGGAGGGCCGGCGGATCGGGGGGGAACCGGGGAGCTGTTTTTT.

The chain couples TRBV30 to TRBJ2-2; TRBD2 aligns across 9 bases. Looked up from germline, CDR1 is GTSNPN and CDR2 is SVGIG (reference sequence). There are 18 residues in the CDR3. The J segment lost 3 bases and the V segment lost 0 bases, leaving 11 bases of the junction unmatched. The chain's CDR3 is CAWSVPRRRGGHTGELFF. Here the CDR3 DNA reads TGTGCCTGGAGTGTACCCCGTAGGCGGGGGGGCCACACCGGGGAGCTGTTTTTT.

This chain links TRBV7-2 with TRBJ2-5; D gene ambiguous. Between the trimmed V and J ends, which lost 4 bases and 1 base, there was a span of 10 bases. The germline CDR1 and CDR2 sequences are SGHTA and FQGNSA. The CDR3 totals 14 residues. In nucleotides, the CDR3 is TGTGCCAGCAGCTCCAGCTTAGCCCAAGAGACCCAGTACTTC. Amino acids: CASSSSLAQETQYF.

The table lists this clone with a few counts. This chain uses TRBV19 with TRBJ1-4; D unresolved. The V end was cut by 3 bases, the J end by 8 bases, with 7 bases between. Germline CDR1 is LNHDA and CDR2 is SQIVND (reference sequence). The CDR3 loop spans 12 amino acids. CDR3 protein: CASSMQSEKLFF. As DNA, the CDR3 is TGTGCCAGTAGTATGCAGAGCGAAAAACTGTTTTTT.

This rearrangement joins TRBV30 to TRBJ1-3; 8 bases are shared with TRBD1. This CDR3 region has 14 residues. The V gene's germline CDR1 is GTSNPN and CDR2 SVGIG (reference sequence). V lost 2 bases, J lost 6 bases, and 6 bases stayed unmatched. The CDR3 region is CAWSFTGGVNTIYF. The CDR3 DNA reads TGTGCCTGGAGTTTTACAGGGGGAGTAAACACCATATATTTT.

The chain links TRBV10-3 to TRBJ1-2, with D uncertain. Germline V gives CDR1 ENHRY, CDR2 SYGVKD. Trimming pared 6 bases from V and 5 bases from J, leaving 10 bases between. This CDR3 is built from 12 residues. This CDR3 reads CAIRLPSYGYTF. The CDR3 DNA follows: TGTGCCATCAGATTGCCCTCTTATGGCTACACCTTC.

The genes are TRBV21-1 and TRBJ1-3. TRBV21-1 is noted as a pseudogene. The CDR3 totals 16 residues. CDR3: CASSKAGGTLGNTIYF. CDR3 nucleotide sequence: TGTGCCAGCAGCAAAGCGGGAGGGACACTTGGAAACACCATATATTTT.

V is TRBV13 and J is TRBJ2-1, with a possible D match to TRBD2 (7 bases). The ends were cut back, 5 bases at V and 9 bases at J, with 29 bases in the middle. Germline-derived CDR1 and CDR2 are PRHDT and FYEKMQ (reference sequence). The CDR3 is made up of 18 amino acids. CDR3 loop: CASSPNTGRGDKRGEQFF. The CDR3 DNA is TGTGCCAGCAGCCCAAATACGGGCCGGGGGGACAAAAGGGGTGAGCAGTTCTTC.

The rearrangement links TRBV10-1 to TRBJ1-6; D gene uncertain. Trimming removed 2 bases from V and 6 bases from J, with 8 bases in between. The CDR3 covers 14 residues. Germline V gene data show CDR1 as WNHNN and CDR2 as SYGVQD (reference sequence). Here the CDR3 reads CASSEGSGNSPLHF. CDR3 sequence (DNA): TGCGCCAGCAGTGAGGGTAGTGGTAATTCACCCCTCCACTTT.

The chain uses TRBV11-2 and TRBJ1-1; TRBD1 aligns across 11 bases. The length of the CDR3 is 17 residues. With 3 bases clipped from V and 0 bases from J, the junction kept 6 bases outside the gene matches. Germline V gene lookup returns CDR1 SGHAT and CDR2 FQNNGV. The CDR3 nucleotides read TGTGCCAGCAGCTTTGGGCCGGGACAGGGGGTGAACACTGAAGCTTTCTTT. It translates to CASSFGPGQGVNTEAFF.

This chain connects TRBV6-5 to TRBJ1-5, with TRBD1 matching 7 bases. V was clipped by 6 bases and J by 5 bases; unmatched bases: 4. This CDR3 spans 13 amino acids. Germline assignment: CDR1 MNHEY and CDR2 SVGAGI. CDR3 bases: TGTGCCAGCAGCGACAGGGTCCATCAGCCCCAGCATTTT. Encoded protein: CASSDRVHQPQHF.

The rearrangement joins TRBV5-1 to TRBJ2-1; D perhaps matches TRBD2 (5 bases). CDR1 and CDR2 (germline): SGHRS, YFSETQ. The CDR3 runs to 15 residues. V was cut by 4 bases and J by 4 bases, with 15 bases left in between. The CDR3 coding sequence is TGCGCCAGCAGCCCGGAGGATCCCAGGTACAATGAGCAGTTCTTC. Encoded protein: CASSPEDPRYNEQFF.